The 6 T cell receptor beta chains below were found in one sample sequenced in a study of blood T cell repertoires in COVID-19. The assay was immunoSEQ multiplex PCR, and TCRdb's table has in-frame clones only and misses some. This repertoire shows about 120,000 clones, around 90% found once; its top ten account for 7.7%. Specimen: peripheral blood. These receptors originate from a human donor in a cohort sampled during active COVID-19.

The chain joins TRBV29-1 to TRBJ2-1; 8 positions agree with TRBD2. The CDR3 is 13 amino acids. CDR1 SQVTM and CDR2 ANQGSEA come from the germline V gene. The J segment lost 10 bases and the V segment lost 1 base, leaving 6 bases of the junction unmatched. The CDR3 coding sequence is TGCAGCGTTGAAGCGGGTGTAGCGGGGGAGCAGTTCTTC. It encodes CSVEAGVAGEQFF.

The chain uses TRBV11-3 and TRBJ1-1; 9 positions agree with TRBD1. V shed 3 bases and J 5 bases; nucleotides not matched to a gene: 7. The CDR3 has 15 amino acids. CDR1 SGHNT and CDR2 YENEEA come from the germline V gene. This chain's CDR3 is CASSFRDRVGTEAFF. CDR3 sequence (DNA): TGTGCCAGCAGCTTCCGGGACAGGGTGGGTACTGAAGCTTTCTTT. Filled out from reference TRBV11-3 and TRBJ1-1, the complete variable domain reads EAGVVQSPRYKIIEKKQPVAFWCNPISGHNTLYWYLQNLGQGPELLIRYENEEAVDDSQLPKDRFSAERLKGVDSTLKIQPAELGDSAVYLCASSFRDRVGTEAFFGQGTRLTVV.

V is TRBV11-2 and J is TRBJ2-7; TRBD1 aligns across 9 bases. V lost 5 bases and J lost 1; bases outside the gene matches: 9. Germline V gene sequence: CDR1 SGHAT, CDR2 FQNNGV. The CDR3 sequence is 16 residues long. The CDR3 reads CASSPESGQGSYEQYF. The DNA for the CDR3 is TGTGCCAGCAGCCCCGAGTCGGGACAGGGTTCCTACGAGCAGTACTTC. The variable domain in full, with the rest retrieved from reference TRBV11-2 and TRBJ2-7, is EAGVAQSPRYKIIEKRQSVAFWCNPISGHATLYWYQQILGQGPKLLIQFQNNGVVDDSQLPKDRFSAERLKGVDSTLKIQPAKLEDSAVYLCASSPESGQGSYEQYFGPGTRLTVT.

The V gene is TRBV10-3, the J gene TRBJ1-5; D not certain. The CDR3 covers 14 residues. V lost 3 bases to trimming and J lost 0 bases, with 6 bases between them. The germline gives CDR1 ENHRY, CDR2 SYGVKD. CDR3 DNA: TGTGCCATCAGTGACAGGTATAGCAATCAGCCCCAGCATTTT. Protein product: CAISDRYSNQPQHF.

The chain recombines TRBV7-9 with TRBJ2-3, with a weak D call TRBD1 (6 bases). In germline, CDR1 is SEHNR, CDR2 FQNEAQ (reference sequence). The CDR3 consists of 12 residues. V lost 10 bases to trimming and J lost 3 bases, with 11 bases between them. The CDR3 nucleotides are TGTGCCACACATAGGGGGACAGATACGCAGTATTTT. It yields the protein CATHRGTDTQYF.

The chain recombines TRBV5-4 with TRBJ2-3; 13 positions agree with TRBD2. The V segment lost 4 bases and the J segment 5 bases; nucleotides outside the gene matches: 7. This CDR3 is built from 16 residues. CDR1 is SGHNT, CDR2 YYREEE, per germline (reference sequence). The CDR3 sequence is CASSITSGRALDTQYF. Written as DNA, the CDR3 is TGTGCCAGCAGCATCACTAGCGGGAGGGCCTTAGATACGCAGTATTTT.